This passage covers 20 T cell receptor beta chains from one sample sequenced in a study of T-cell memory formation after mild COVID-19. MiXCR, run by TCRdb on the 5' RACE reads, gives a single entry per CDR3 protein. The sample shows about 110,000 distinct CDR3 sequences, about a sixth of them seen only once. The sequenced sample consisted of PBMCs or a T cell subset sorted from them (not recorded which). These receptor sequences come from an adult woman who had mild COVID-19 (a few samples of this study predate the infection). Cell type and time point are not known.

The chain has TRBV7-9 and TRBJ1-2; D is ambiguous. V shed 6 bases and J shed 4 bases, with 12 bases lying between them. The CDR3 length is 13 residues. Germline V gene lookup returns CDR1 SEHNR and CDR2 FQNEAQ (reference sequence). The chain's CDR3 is CASRPPDPYGYTF. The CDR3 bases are TGTGCCAGCAGGCCCCCGGACCCCTATGGCTACACCTTC.

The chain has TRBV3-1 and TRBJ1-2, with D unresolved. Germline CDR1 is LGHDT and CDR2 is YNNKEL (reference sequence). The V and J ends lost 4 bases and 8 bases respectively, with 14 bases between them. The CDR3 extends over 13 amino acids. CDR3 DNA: TGTGCCAGCAGCCGTGAGAGCCTGGAGGGCTACACCTTC. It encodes CASSRESLEGYTF.

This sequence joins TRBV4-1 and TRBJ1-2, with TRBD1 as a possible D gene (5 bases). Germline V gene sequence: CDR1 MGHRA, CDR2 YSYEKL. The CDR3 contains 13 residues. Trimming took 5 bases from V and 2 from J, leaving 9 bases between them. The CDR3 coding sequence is TGCGCCAGCAGCAACCCAGGGAACTATGGCTACACCTTC. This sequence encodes CASSNPGNYGYTF.

In nucleotides, the CDR3 is TGTGCCAGCACCCACAGGGGCGACGGGTATGAGCAGTTCTTC. It yields the protein CASTHRGDGYEQFF. The chain recombines TRBV27 with TRBJ2-1; TRBD1 aligns across 7 bases. The germline V gene has CDR1 MNHEY and CDR2 SMNVEV (reference sequence). Unmatched junction bases numbered 11, after V lost 7 bases and J lost 8 bases. The CDR3 has 14 residues.

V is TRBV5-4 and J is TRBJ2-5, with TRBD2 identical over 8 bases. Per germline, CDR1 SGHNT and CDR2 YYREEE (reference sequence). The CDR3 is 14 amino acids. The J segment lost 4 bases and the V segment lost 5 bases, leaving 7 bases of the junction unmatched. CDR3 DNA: TGTGCCAGCAGTGGCGGGGGGCTGGGAGAGACCCAGTACTTC. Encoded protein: CASSGGGLGETQYF.

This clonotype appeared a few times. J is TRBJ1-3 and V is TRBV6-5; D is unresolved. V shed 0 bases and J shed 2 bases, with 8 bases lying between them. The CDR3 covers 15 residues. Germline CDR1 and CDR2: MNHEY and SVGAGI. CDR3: CASSYSGRPGNTIYF. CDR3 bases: TGTGCCAGCAGTTACTCGGGCAGGCCTGGAAACACCATATATTTT.

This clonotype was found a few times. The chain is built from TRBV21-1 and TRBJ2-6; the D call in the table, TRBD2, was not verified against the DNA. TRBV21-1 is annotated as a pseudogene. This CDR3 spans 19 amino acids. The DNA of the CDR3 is TGTGCCAGCAGGCCCACCCCCACAGGGCCCCTCTCCAGGGCCAACGTCCTGACTTTC. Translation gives CASRPTPTGPLSRANVLTF.

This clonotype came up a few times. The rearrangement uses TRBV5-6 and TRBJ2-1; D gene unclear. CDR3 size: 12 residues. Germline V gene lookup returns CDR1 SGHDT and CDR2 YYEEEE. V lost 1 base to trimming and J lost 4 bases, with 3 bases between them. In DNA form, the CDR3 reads TGTGCCAGCAGCTTGAGATACAATGAGCAGTTCTTC. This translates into CASSLRYNEQFF.

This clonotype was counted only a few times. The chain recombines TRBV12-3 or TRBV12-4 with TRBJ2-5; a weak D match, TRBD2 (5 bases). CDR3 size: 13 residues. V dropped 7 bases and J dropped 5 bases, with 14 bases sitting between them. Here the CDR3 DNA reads TGTGCCAGCATTCCCAGCGGTGCGGAGACCCAGTACTTC. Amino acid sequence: CASIPSGAETQYF.

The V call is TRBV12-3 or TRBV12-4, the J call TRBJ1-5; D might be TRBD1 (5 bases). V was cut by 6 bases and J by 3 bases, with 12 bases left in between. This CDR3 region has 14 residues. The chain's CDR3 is CASSHGGFNQPQHF. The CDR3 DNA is TGTGCCAGCAGCCATGGGGGGTTCAATCAGCCCCAGCATTTT.

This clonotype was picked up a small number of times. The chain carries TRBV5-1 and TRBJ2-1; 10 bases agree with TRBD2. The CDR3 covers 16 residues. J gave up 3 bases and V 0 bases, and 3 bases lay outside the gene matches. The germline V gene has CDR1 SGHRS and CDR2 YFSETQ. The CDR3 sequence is CASSLGLAGLYNEQFF. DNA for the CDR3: TGCGCCAGCAGCTTGGGACTAGCGGGCCTCTACAATGAGCAGTTCTTC.

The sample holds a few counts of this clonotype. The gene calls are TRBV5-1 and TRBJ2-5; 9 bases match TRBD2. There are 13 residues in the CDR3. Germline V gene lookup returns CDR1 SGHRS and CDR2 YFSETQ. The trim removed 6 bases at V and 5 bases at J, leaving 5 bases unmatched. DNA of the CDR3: TGCGCCAGCAAGGCTAGCGGGGCGGAGACCCAGTACTTC. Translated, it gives CASKASGAETQYF.

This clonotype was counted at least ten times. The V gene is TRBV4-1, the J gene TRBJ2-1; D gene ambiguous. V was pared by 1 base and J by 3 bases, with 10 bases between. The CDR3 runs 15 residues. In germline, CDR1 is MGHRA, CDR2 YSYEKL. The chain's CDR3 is CASSQVWGYYNEQFF. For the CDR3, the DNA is TGCGCCAGCAGCCAAGTTTGGGGATACTACAATGAGCAGTTCTTC.

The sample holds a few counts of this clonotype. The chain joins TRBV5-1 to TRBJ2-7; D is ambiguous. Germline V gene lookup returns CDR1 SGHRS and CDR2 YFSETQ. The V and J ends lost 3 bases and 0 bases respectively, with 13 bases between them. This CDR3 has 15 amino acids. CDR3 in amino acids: CASSSETLLSYEQYF. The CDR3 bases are TGCGCCAGCAGCTCTGAGACTCTCCTCTCCTACGAGCAGTACTTC. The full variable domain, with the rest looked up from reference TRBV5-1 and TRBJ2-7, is KAGVTQTPRYLIKTRGQQVTLSCSPISGHRSVSWYQQTPGQGLQFLFEYFSETQRNKGNFPGRFSGRQFSNSRSEMNVSTLELGDSALYLCASSSETLLSYEQYFGPGTRLTVT.

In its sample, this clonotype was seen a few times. This CDR3 is CASSPEVGFHEQYF. The CDR3 nucleotides are TGTGCCAGCAGCCCCGAGGTAGGGTTCCACGAGCAGTACTTC. The genes are TRBV7-2 and TRBJ2-7; no clear D gene. There are 14 residues in the CDR3. CDR1 and CDR2 (germline): SGHTA, FQGNSA. Trimming took 5 bases from V and 5 from J, leaving 16 bases between them.

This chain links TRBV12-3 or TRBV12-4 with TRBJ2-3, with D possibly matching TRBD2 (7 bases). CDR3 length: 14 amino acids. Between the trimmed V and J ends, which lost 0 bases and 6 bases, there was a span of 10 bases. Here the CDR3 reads CASSLAGGRDTQYF. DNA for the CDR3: TGTGCCAGCAGTTTAGCCGGGGGGCGGGATACGCAGTATTTT.

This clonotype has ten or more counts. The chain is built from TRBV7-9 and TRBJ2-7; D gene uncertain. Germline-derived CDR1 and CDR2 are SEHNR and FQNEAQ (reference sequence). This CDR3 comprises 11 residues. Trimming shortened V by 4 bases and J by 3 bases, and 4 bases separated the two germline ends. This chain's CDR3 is CASSSYYEQYF. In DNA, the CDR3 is TGTGCCAGCAGCTCTTACTACGAGCAGTACTTC.

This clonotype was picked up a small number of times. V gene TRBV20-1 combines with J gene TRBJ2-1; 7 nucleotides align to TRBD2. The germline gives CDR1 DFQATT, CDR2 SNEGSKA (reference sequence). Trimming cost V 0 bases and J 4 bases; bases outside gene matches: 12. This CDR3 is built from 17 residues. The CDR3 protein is CSARDRDGEGAYNEQFF. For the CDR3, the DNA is TGCAGTGCTAGAGATCGCGACGGGGAGGGCGCTTACAATGAGCAGTTCTTC.

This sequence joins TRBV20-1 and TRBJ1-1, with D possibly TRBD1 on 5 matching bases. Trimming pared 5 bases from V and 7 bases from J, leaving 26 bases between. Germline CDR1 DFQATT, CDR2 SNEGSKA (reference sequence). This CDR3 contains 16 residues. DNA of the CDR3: TGCAGTGCTCCCCCGGGGCAGCCTCTCGGTCGGGGTGAAGCTTTCTTT. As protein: CSAPPGQPLGRGEAFF.

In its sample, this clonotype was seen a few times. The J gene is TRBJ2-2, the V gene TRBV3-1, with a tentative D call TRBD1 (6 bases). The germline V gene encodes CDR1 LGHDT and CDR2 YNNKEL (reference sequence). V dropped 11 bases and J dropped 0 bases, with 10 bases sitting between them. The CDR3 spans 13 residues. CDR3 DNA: TGTGCCTCCGGGACACCGAACACCGGGGAGCTGTTTTTT. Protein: CASGTPNTGELFF.